This TCR beta chain was sequenced for a study of control samples from healthy donors and cancer patients. Trimming removed 5 bases at V and 0 bases at J, with 14 bases between. The CDR3 covers 16 residues. The germline V gene has CDR1 MDHEN and CDR2 SYDVKM. Clones were sequenced by immunoSEQ multiplex PCR, and TCRdb holds only the in-frame ones, with some missing. The sample holds hundreds of thousands of clones, approximately 80% seen once. The sequence was obtained from a woman aged 60-70 years with lung cancer. The sequenced sample consisted of PBMCs. This rearrangement joins TRBV28 to TRBJ1-5, with D possibly TRBD1 on 5 matching bases. CDR3 sequence (DNA): TGTGCCAGCAGTCCTTACCGACAGAATAGCAATCAGCCCCAGCATTTT. Protein product: CASSPYRQNSNQPQHF.